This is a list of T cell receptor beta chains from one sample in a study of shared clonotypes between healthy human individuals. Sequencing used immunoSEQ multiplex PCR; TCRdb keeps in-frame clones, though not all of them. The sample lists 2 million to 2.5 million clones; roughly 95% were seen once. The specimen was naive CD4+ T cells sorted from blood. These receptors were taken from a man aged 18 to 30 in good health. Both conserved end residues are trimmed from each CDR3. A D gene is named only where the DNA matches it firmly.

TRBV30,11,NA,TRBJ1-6,AWSGRGDSPLH
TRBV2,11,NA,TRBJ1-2,ASSPGSGGGYT
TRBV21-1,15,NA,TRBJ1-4,ASSISGLRATWGALF
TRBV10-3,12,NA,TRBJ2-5,AISGAQGQETQY
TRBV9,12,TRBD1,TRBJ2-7,ASSADRGTYEQY
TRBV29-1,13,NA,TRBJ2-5,SVEDPRGGQETQY
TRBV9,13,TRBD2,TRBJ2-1,ASSSLAGGPEEQF
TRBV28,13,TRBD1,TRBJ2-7,ASSPPGQGKHEQY
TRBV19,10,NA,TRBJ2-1,ASSITAGWQF
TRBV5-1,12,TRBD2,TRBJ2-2,ASSLWEGTGELF
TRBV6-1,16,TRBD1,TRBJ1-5,ASSERQGGPSANQPQH
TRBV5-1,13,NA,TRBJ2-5,ASSLEDTRRETQY
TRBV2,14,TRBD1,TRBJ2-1,ASSDLQGAIYNEQF
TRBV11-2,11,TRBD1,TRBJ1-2,ASSPQGNYGYT
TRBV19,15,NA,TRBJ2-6,ASSNLQQVHRANVLT
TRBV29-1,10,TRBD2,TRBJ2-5,SAGTRSETQY
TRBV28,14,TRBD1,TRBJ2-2,ASSIRGQGGTGELF
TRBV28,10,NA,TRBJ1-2,ASSLRGGGYT
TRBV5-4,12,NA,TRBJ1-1,ASSARTGMAEAF
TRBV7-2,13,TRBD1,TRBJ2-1,ASSLRGQHYNEQF
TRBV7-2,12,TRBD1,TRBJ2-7,ASSLVGQGFEQY
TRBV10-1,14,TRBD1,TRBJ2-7,ASSESLTGNVYEQY
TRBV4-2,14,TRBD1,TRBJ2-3,ASSQEGTGSTDTQY
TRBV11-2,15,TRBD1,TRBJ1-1,ASSLTGAPVRNTEAF
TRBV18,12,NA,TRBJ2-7,ASSPTTIRGEQY
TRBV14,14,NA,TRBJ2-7,ASSQVKAAFSYEQY
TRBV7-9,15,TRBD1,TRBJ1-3,ASSAIPLTGAGNTIY
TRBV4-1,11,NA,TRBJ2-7,ASSHSGFDEQY
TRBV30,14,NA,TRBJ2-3,AWSVLSGGPTDTQY
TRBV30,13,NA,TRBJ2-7,AWSVPRRVSYEQY
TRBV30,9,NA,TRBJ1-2,AWRSGWSYT
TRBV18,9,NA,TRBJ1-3,ASSPTDTIY
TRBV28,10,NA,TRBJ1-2,ASNINSNGYT
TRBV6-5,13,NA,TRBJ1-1,ASSYLGFGNTEAF
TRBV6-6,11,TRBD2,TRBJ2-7,ASTGTSFYEQY
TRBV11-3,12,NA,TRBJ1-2,ASSPTGADYGYT